This T cell receptor beta chain was observed in a study of blood T cell repertoires in COVID-19. Study as a whole: Material from acute and convalescent COVID-19 was sourced from the United States, Italy and Spain. The analysed material was cDNA or gDNA that came from T cells, B-cell-depleted T cells, or PBMCs.

In the authors' workflow: Amplifying reference gene primers gave estimates of nucleated cell counts. Produced via immunoSEQ multiplex PCR; TCRdb's table is partial and in-frame only. V and J calls and clone size follow that table, whereas D and trimming were derived from the DNA. The table records more than 80,000 clones, around nine tenths of them present only once. V lost 3 bases, J lost 7 bases, and 9 bases stayed unmatched. The germline gives CDR1 SGHNT, CDR2 YYREEE (reference sequence). This CDR3 has 16 residues. The sequence came from an elderly man with acute or convalescent COVID-19. Sequences were obtained from peripheral blood. The chain combines TRBV5-4 with TRBJ2-2, with TRBD2 identical over 10 bases. In nucleotides, the CDR3 is TGTGCCAGCAGCTCGGCCCTAGCGGGAGATTTCGGGGAGCTGTTTTTT. It is translated as CASSSALAGDFGELFF.